The clone carrying this T cell receptor (beta chain) was seen more than once but under ten times. Germline V lookup: CDR1 SGHTA, CDR2 FQGTGA. The junction had 3 bases not matched to a gene; V was cut back by 5 bases and J by 7 bases. The CDR3 has 13 amino acids. This table comes from immunoSEQ multiplex PCR, and its TCRdb copy is limited to in-frame clones, with some not included. The sample holds around 150,000 clones, 60% to 80% seen once. The data belong to a study of blood T cell repertoires in COVID-19. Whole-study context: Both acute and convalescent COVID-19 samples were obtained from the United States, Italy and Spain.

Participants spanned ages roughly 18 to 90 years and resided in about two dozen US areas. Clinical history as reported by participants underpinned cohort assignment. All recovered Cohort 3 donors got two negative PCRs, got clearance, or saw symptom resolution. This chain connects TRBV7-3 to TRBJ1-5; 9 nucleotides line up with TRBD1. The TCR comes from a woman aged 45-65 years who had recovered from COVID-19. Sequenced input: PBMCs or T cells enriched from blood (not recorded which). CDR3 in amino acids: CASSPDRGQPQHF. The CDR3 DNA is TGTGCCAGCAGCCCTGACAGGGGGCAGCCCCAGCATTTT.